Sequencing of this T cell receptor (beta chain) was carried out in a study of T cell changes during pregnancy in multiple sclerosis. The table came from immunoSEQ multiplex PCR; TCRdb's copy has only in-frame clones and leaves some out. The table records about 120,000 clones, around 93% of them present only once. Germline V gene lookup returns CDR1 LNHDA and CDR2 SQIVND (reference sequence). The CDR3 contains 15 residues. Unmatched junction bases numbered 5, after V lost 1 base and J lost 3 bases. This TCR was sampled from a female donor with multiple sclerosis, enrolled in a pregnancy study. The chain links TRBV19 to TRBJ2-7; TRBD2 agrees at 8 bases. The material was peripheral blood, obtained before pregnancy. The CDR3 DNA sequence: TGTGCCAGTAGTATAGTGGCGGGAGGTAACTACGAGCAGTACTTC. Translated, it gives CASSIVAGGNYEQYF.